This T cell receptor (beta chain) came from a study of blood T cell repertoires in COVID-19 (dated by TCRdb to the early 2020s). At the level of the whole study: Samples covering the acute and convalescent phases of COVID-19 were provided by collaborators in the United States, Italy and Spain. A freely available public database, intended as a resource for researchers studying the immune response to SARS-CoV-2, is where the repertoires were released. The dataset comprised deeply sampled blood TCRbeta repertoires from subjects exposed to, actively infected with, or recovered from COVID-19. The prospective study material was composed of cDNA or gDNA derived from T cells, B-cell-depleted T cells, or PBMCs. Where HLA class I and class II types were available, the types were taken from metadata supplied by the sample provider, not from assay-based typing. Samples were obtained from the ongoing ImmuneRACE study (first 160 participants) and from some 1,300 subjects provided by 6 global collaborators. A de-identified subject ID, COVID-19 status, age in years and sex were almost always included in the sample metadata. Study-wide findings and limitations: Clinical and demographic metadata were provided uncurated, with the amount varying by source and participant.

The collaborating institutions used their own protocols to collect whole blood in K2EDTA tubes. For TCRbeta analysis, collaborator samples were shipped as frozen whole blood, as isolated PBMCs, or as DNA extracted from either sample type. A word on this clone: Its binding antigen is unknown. Base-call qualities are not available, and no considerably larger clone is one nucleotide away.

V gives up 6 bases and J gives up 4 bases, and the segment between their germline ends measures 10 bases. The CDR3 goes from the cysteine to the phenylalanine over 12 residues. Here the CDR3 DNA is all that survives: 36 bases in frame from base 1. Via the germline V gene (reference sequence), CDR1 is MNHNY and CDR2 SVGAGI. The immunoSEQ Assay, a bias-controlled multiplex PCR, was used to amplify TCRbeta CDR3 regions from genomic DNA. On the study's bioinformatics: Within the assay, amplification of reference gene primers was used to estimate how many nucleated cells each sample contained. To quantify the absolute abundance of each unique TCRbeta CDR3 rearrangement, sequence reads were collapsed and filtered. For each sample, productive Simpson clonality was calculated by taking the square root of Simpson's diversity index across productive rearrangements. TCRdb's version of the immuneACCESS table is confined to in-frame rearrangements and falls short of the full clone set. An unresolved V gene accounts for under half of the shortfall where checked; the remainder is of unknown origin. D and trimming were read from the DNA, whereas the V and J calls and clone size are those reported in that table. The sample table shows 650,000 to 800,000 clones, and approximately 90% are seen once. The ten largest account for over 0.2% of the sample.

This receptor chain uses TRBV6-6 and TRBJ2-7, and TRBD1 may be the D gene, going by 6 matching bases. This receptor was obtained from a woman under 30 with acute or convalescent COVID-19. Sequenced input: peripheral blood. The CDR3 protein: CASSPRGYEQYF. Read as DNA, the sequence is TGTGCCAGCAGCCCCAGGGGATACGAGCAGTACTTC.